Listed here are 30 T cell receptor beta chains from one sample, sequenced in a study of patients and donors after allogeneic stem cell transplantation. TCRdb reprocessed the RT-PCR reads with MiXCR, giving one entry per CDR3 protein. The data hold approximately 140,000 distinct CDR3 sequences, with over 30% observed a single time. Sequences were obtained from blood, either unsorted or a sorted T cell fraction (not recorded which). These receptors all stem from a human donor who was either an allogeneic HSCT recipient or a stem cell or donor lymphocyte infusion donor (not recorded which). It is not recorded whose cells these are; they may come from a transplant donor.

This clonotype was observed a handful of times. V usage is TRBV12-3 or TRBV12-4 and J usage is TRBJ2-7; D uncertain. The germline V and J ends were trimmed by 3 bases and 3 bases, with 21 bases remaining between them. The CDR3 has 17 amino acids. CDR3 nucleotides: TGTGCCAGCAGTTTTGCCCCAAGGGTTCAAAAAGTCTACGAGCAGTACTTC. The encoded protein is CASSFAPRVQKVYEQYF.

The chain combines TRBV20-1 with TRBJ2-7; the match to TRBD1 covers 7 bases. The CDR3 is made up of 15 amino acids. CDR1 and CDR2 from the germline V gene are DFQATT and SNEGSKA (reference sequence). The V gene end was trimmed by 1 base and the J gene end by 0 bases; junction bases not matched to a gene: 6. As DNA, the CDR3 is TGCAGTGCTAGAGGAAGGACAGGCCGCTCCTACGAGCAGTACGTC. The encoded protein is CSARGRTGRSYEQYV.

In its sample, this clonotype was seen a few times. The chain carries TRBV12-3 or TRBV12-4 and TRBJ1-6; weak D call: TRBD1 (5 bases). The V end lost 5 bases, the J end lost 0 bases, and 14 bases lay between the germline ends. This CDR3 spans 17 amino acids. CDR3: CASSRDSPRSYNSPLHF. The CDR3 nucleotides are TGTGCCAGCAGTAGAGACAGTCCCCGCTCCTATAATTCACCCCTCCACTTT.

This clonotype was seen a handful of times. This chain uses TRBV29-1 with TRBJ1-2; tentatively, D is TRBD1 (6 bases). V shed 2 bases and J shed 6 bases, with 10 bases lying between them. Germline V lookup: CDR1 SQVTM, CDR2 ANQGSEA. This CDR3 contains 12 residues. Here the CDR3 reads CSVEPGGHGYTF. For the CDR3, the DNA is TGCAGCGTTGAACCCGGGGGCCATGGCTACACCTTC.

The genes are TRBV4-3 and TRBJ1-1; D is unresolved. Trimming removed 0 bases from V and 7 bases from J, with 27 bases in between. Germline CDR1 is LGHNA and CDR2 is YSLEER. The CDR3 is 19 amino acids. CDR3 bases: TGCGCCAGCAGCCAAGATGTCCCCACTCAGACATGGGCACGGTATGAAGCTTTCTTT. The encoded protein is CASSQDVPTQTWARYEAFF.

The chain joins TRBV28 to TRBJ2-5; a weak D match, TRBD1 (5 bases). The CDR3 is 14 amino acids. Per the germline V gene, CDR1 is MDHEN and CDR2 is SYDVKM. Trimming pared 8 bases from V and 0 bases from J, leaving 13 bases between. The CDR3 here is CASFLGHNQETQYF. CDR3 DNA sequence: TGTGCCAGCTTTTTGGGGCACAACCAAGAGACCCAGTACTTC.

This chain connects TRBV9 to TRBJ1-6; TRBD1 matches at 7 bases. CDR3 length: 16 amino acids. CDR1 and CDR2 from the germline V gene are SGDLS and YYNGEE. V shed 3 bases and J 7 bases; nucleotides not matched to a gene: 10. CDR3 DNA sequence: TGTGCCAGCAGCGGCTTGGCACAGGGGTGGAATTCACCCCTCCACTTT. It codes for CASSGLAQGWNSPLHF. The full variable domain, rest sourced from reference TRBV9 and TRBJ1-6, is DSGVTQTPKHLITATGQRVTLRCSPRSGDLSVYWYQQSLDQGLQFLIQYYNGEERAKGNILERFSAQQFPDLHSELNLSSLELGDSALYFCASSGLAQGWNSPLHFGNGTRLTVT.

The rearrangement links TRBV28 to TRBJ2-7; perhaps D is TRBD1 or TRBD2 (6 bases each). The germline V gene has CDR1 MDHEN and CDR2 SYDVKM. V was shortened by 3 bases and J by 7 bases, with 13 bases between the two germline ends. This CDR3 spans 13 amino acids. The CDR3 reads CASSFLGGREQYV. For the CDR3, the DNA is TGTGCCAGCAGTTTTTTGGGGGGCCGGGAGCAGTACGTC.

This clonotype has more than one count but fewer than ten. The rearrangement joins TRBV12-3 or TRBV12-4 to TRBJ1-2; tentatively, D is TRBD1 (6 bases). The ends were cut back, 5 bases at V and 4 bases at J, with 20 bases in the middle. The CDR3 runs 16 residues. The CDR3 sequence: CASSPRQDPISYGYTF. For the CDR3, the DNA is TGTGCCAGCAGTCCGCGACAGGACCCCATTTCCTATGGCTACACCTTC.

This clonotype came up many times. The chain joins TRBV12-3 or TRBV12-4 to TRBJ1-5; no definite D call. The CDR3 runs to 13 residues. The V end lost 5 bases, the J end lost 2 bases, and 7 bases lay between the germline ends. CDR3 bases: TGTGCCAGCAGTGAGGGCGGCAATCAGCCCCAGCATTTT. This codes for CASSEGGNQPQHF.

This clonotype came up a few times. This chain uses TRBV13 with TRBJ1-2, with a weak D call TRBD1 (6 bases). CDR1 is PRHDT, CDR2 FYEKMQ, per germline (reference sequence). The V gene lost 5 bases and the J gene lost 4 bases, with 14 bases spanning the gap. This CDR3 is 14 amino acids long. The CDR3 region is CASSRVGGPYGYTF. Here the CDR3 DNA reads TGTGCCAGCAGCAGGGTAGGGGGACCCTATGGCTACACCTTC.

The V call is TRBV14, the J call TRBJ1-2, with TRBD1 as a possible D gene (5 bases). Germline CDR1 reads SGHDN; CDR2 reads FVKESK. The V end was cut by 3 bases, the J end by 4 bases, with 9 bases between. This CDR3 spans 13 amino acids. CDR3 nucleotide sequence: TGTGCCAGCAGCCAGACAGCTACCTATGGCTACACCTTC. This sequence encodes CASSQTATYGYTF. The full variable domain, with the rest looked up from reference TRBV14 and TRBJ1-2, is EAGVTQFPSHSVIEKGQTVTLRCDPISGHDNLYWYRRVMGKEIKFLLHFVKESKQDESGMPNNRFLAERTGGTYSTLKVQPAELEDSGVYFCASSQTATYGYTFGSGTRLTVV.

The rearrangement links TRBV30 to TRBJ1-1; 8 nucleotides match TRBD1. CDR3 length: 13 residues. The V gene end was trimmed by 0 bases and the J gene end by 7 bases; junction bases not matched to a gene: 4. Germline CDR1 and CDR2: GTSNPN and SVGIG (reference sequence). CDR3 in amino acids: CAWSVPGQDEAFF. The CDR3, as DNA: TGTGCCTGGAGTGTTCCGGGACAGGATGAAGCTTTCTTT.

The table lists this clonotype with a count of one. The rearrangement links TRBV12-3 or TRBV12-4 to TRBJ2-7; D is uncertain. Trimming shortened V by 6 bases and J by 2 bases, and 8 bases separated the two germline ends. The CDR3 has 12 amino acids. CDR3 loop: CASSLPTYEQYF. CDR3 nucleotide sequence: TGTGCCAGCAGCCTTCCAACCTACGAGCAGTACTTC.

The rearrangement links TRBV10-3 to TRBJ2-5, with D unclear. CDR3 length: 13 residues. Trimming removed 2 bases at V and 5 bases at J, with 9 bases between. Germline V gene lookup returns CDR1 ENHRY and CDR2 SYGVKD. The CDR3: CAISEPREETQYF. CDR3 DNA: TGTGCCATCAGTGAGCCGAGAGAGGAGACCCAGTACTTC.

The chain is built from TRBV6-1 and TRBJ1-5; no clear D. CDR3 length: 12 residues. Trimming took 7 bases from V and 5 from J, leaving 9 bases between them. Germline V gives CDR1 MNHNS, CDR2 SASEGT. CDR3 in DNA: TGTGCCAGCACGTCTGGGGATCAGCCCCAGCATTTT. Translating it yields CASTSGDQPQHF.

CDR3 amino acids: CASSLEGGWTDTQYF. CDR3 DNA sequence: TGTGCCAGCAGCTTAGAGGGGGGATGGACAGATACGCAGTATTTT. The rearrangement joins TRBV7-2 to TRBJ2-3; D may match TRBD1 or TRBD2 (6 bases each). V lost 1 base to trimming and J lost 3 bases, with 11 bases between them. Germline assignment: CDR1 SGHTA and CDR2 FQGNSA. This CDR3 is 15 amino acids long.

The CDR3 coding sequence is TGTGCCAGCAACTTAGGACAGGGGCCTGGCTACACCTTC. It translates to CASNLGQGPGYTF. The rearrangement uses TRBV12-3 or TRBV12-4 and TRBJ1-2, with 9 nucleotides matching TRBD1. J gave up 7 bases and V 7 bases, and 7 bases lay outside the gene matches. The CDR3 is 13 residues long.

The chain links TRBV9 to TRBJ2-1, with D perhaps TRBD2 (6 bases). V lost 0 bases and J lost 5, with 15 bases in between. The CDR3 sequence is 16 residues long. Germline assignment: CDR1 SGDLS and CDR2 YYNGEE. The CDR3 DNA sequence: TGTGCCAGCAGCGTAGCTACGTGGGGGGACGACAATGAGCAGTTCTTC. It translates to CASSVATWGDDNEQFF. Combining the CDR3 with reference TRBV9 and TRBJ2-1 gives the whole variable domain DSGVTQTPKHLITATGQRVTLRCSPRSGDLSVYWYQQSLDQGLQFLIQYYNGEERAKGNILERFSAQQFPDLHSELNLSSLELGDSALYFCASSVATWGDDNEQFFGPGTRLTVL.

In this sample, this clonotype turned up a few times. V is TRBV12-3 or TRBV12-4 and J is TRBJ2-2; D might be TRBD2 (5 bases). The V end lost 4 bases, the J end lost 1 base, and 13 bases lay between the germline ends. This CDR3 spans 16 amino acids. The CDR3 here is CASSSPSPMNTGELFF. Written as DNA, the CDR3 is TGTGCCAGCAGTTCGCCTAGCCCGATGAACACCGGGGAGCTGTTTTTT.

This chain joins TRBV7-2 and TRBJ1-6; D is uncertain. With 0 bases removed from V and 6 bases from J, the gap between germline ends came to 9 bases. Germline loops: CDR1 SGHTA, CDR2 FQGNSA. This CDR3 has 15 residues. CDR3 bases: TGTGCCAGCAGCTTAGCGCTGGGAATTAATTCACCCCTCCACTTT. Translated, it gives CASSLALGINSPLHF.

This chain links TRBV20-1 with TRBJ2-7; perhaps TRBD1 as D (7 bases). This CDR3 is built from 14 residues. Deletions cut 0 bases from V and 3 bases from J, with 12 bases between. Germline V lookup: CDR1 DFQATT, CDR2 SNEGSKA (reference sequence). CDR3 sequence reads: CSAREVQGGYEQYF. DNA for the CDR3: TGCAGTGCTAGAGAGGTCCAGGGGGGCTACGAGCAGTACTTC.

The chain uses TRBV7-3 and TRBJ2-3; D is unresolved. This CDR3 spans 13 amino acids. Trimming took 1 base from V and 2 from J, leaving 4 bases between them. In germline, CDR1 is SGHTA, CDR2 FQGTGA. CDR3: CASSLITTDTQYF. Written as DNA, the CDR3 is TGTGCCAGCAGCTTAATAACCACAGATACGCAGTATTTT.

This chain uses TRBV9 with TRBJ1-5; D not resolved. The CDR3 is 14 residues long. V dropped 0 bases and J dropped 4 bases, with 8 bases sitting between them. Germline V gene data show CDR1 as SGDLS and CDR2 as YYNGEE. CDR3 sequence (DNA): TGTGCCAGCAGCGTAGCGGGCGGTAATCAGCCCCAGCATTTT. Translating it yields CASSVAGGNQPQHF.

This clonotype was counted only a few times. The V gene is TRBV12-3 or TRBV12-4, the J gene TRBJ1-1; D gene unclear. With 3 bases removed from V and 4 bases from J, the gap between germline ends came to 12 bases. The length of the CDR3 is 14 residues. The CDR3 DNA sequence: TGTGCCAGCAGTTTTGGCAGGCCGGGCACTGAAGCTTTCTTT. Its protein product is CASSFGRPGTEAFF.

The J gene is TRBJ1-2, the V gene TRBV20-1, with D hard to call. This CDR3 has 12 amino acids. Looked up from germline, CDR1 is DFQATT and CDR2 is SNEGSKA (reference sequence). V was shortened by 4 bases and J by 4 bases, with 10 bases between the two germline ends. The CDR3 reads CSAIGRSYGYTF. In nucleotides, the CDR3 is TGCAGTGCTATAGGACGCAGCTATGGCTACACCTTC.

The J gene is TRBJ2-1, the V gene TRBV6-5, with D unresolved. Germline values: CDR1 MNHEY, CDR2 SVGAGI. The CDR3 extends over 16 amino acids. Deletions cut 2 bases from V and 5 bases from J, with 16 bases between. The CDR3 loop reads CASSYDRTSPHNEQFF. The CDR3 coding sequence is TGTGCCAGCAGTTACGATAGGACCTCGCCCCACAATGAGCAGTTCTTC.

This clonotype was detected a few times. The gene calls are TRBV28 and TRBJ2-4; 12 nucleotides align to TRBD1. Germline-derived CDR1 and CDR2 are MDHEN and SYDVKM. There are 18 residues in the CDR3. V was clipped by 5 bases and J by 5 bases; unmatched bases: 13. The CDR3 reads CASSIHWPGQGAQNIQYF. The CDR3 nucleotides read TGTGCCAGCAGTATACACTGGCCGGGACAGGGGGCCCAAAACATTCAGTACTTC. Full variable domain (outside the CDR3, taken from reference TRBV28 and TRBJ2-4): DVKVTQSSRYLVKRTGEKVFLECVQDMDHENMFWYRQDPGLGLRLIYFSYDVKMKEKGDIPEGYSVSREKKERFSLILESASTNQTSMYLCASSIHWPGQGAQNIQYFGAGTRLSVL.

This clonotype was observed a handful of times. The chain is built from TRBV5-1 and TRBJ1-1; no firm D call. The CDR3 consists of 14 residues. Germline values: CDR1 SGHRS, CDR2 YFSETQ. The germline V and J ends were trimmed by 3 bases and 6 bases, with 15 bases remaining between them. CDR3 sequence (DNA): TGCGCCAGCAGCTGGGCGAGCCCGGGCGCTGAAGCTTTCTTT. Encoded protein: CASSWASPGAEAFF. Drawing the rest from reference TRBV5-1 and TRBJ1-1, the complete variable domain is KAGVTQTPRYLIKTRGQQVTLSCSPISGHRSVSWYQQTPGQGLQFLFEYFSETQRNKGNFPGRFSGRQFSNSRSEMNVSTLELGDSALYLCASSWASPGAEAFFGQGTRLTVV.

The chain uses TRBV10-3 and TRBJ1-1; D is perhaps TRBD1 (6 bases). The CDR3 covers 14 residues. In germline, CDR1 is ENHRY, CDR2 SYGVKD. Trimming cost V 1 base and J 5 bases, with 11 bases left between them. CDR3 region: CAISELAQGTEAFF. CDR3 DNA: TGTGCCATCAGTGAGTTGGCGCAGGGGACTGAAGCTTTCTTT.